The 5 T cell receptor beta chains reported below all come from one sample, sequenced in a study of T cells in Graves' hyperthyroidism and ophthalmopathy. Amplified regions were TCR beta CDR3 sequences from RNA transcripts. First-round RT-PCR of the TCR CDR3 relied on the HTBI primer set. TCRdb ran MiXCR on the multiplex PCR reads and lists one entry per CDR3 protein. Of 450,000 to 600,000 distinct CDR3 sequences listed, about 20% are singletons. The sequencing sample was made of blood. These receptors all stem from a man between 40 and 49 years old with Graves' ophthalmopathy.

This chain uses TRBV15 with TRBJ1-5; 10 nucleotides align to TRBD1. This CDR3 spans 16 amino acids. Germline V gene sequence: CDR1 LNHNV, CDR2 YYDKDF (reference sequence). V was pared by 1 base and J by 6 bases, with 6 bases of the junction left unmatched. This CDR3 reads CATSRGYGTGAQPQHF. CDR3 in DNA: TGTGCCACCAGCAGAGGGTACGGGACAGGGGCTCAGCCCCAGCATTTT.

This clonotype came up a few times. The chain's CDR3 is CASSIAVNEQFF. The CDR3 nucleotides are TGTGCCAGTAGTATCGCGGTGAATGAGCAGTTCTTC. The chain couples TRBV19 to TRBJ2-1; D ambiguous. V was trimmed by 3 bases and J by 7 bases, leaving 7 bases between them. Germline loops: CDR1 LNHDA, CDR2 SQIVND (reference sequence). There are 12 residues in the CDR3. Full variable domain (rest looked up from reference TRBV19 and TRBJ2-1): DGGITQSPKYLFRKEGQNVTLSCEQNLNHDAMYWYRQDPGQGLRLIYYSQIVNDFQKGDIAEGYSVSREKKESFPLTVTSAQKNPTAFYLCASSIAVNEQFFGPGTRLTVL.

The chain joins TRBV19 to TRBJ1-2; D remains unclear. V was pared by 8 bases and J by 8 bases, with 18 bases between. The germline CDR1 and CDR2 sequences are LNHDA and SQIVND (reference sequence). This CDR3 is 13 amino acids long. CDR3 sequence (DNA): TGTGCCAGTGGTCAGAACAGCTTACGCGGCTACACCTTC. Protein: CASGQNSLRGYTF.

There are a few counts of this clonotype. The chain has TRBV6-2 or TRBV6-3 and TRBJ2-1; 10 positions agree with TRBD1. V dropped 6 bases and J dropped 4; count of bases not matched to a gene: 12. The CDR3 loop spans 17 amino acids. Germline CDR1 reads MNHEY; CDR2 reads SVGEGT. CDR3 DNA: TGTGCCAGCAGATATACCGGGACAGGGGTCCCTTACAATGAGCAGTTCTTC. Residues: CASRYTGTGVPYNEQFF.

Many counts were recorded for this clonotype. The CDR3 DNA sequence: TGTGCCAGCAGCCAAGTGGGGAGCGGGCCCCAAGAGACCCAGTACTTC. This translates into CASSQVGSGPQETQYF. V and J are TRBV3-1 and TRBJ2-5; D perhaps matches TRBD2 (6 bases). The V end lost 1 base, the J end lost 1 base, and 13 bases lay between the germline ends. Germline assignment: CDR1 LGHDT and CDR2 YNNKEL (reference sequence). This CDR3 has 16 amino acids.